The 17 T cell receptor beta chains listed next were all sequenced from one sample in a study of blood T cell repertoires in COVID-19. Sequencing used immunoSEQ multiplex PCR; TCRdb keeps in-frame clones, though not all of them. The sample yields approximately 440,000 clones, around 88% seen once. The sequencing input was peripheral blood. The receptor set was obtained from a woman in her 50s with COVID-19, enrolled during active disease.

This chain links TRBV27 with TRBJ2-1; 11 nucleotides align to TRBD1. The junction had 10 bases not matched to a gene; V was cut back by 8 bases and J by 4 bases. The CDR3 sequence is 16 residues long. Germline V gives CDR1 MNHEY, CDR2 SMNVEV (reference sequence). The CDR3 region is CASGTGGDLGYNEQFF. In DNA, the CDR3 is TGTGCCAGCGGGACAGGGGGGGATCTAGGATACAATGAGCAGTTCTTC.

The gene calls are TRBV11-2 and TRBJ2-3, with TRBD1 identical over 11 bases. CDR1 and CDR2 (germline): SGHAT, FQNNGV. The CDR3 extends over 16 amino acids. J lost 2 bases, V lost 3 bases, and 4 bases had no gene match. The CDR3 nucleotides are TGTGCCAGCAGCTTGGGACAGGGGGACTTCACAGATACGCAGTATTTT. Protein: CASSLGQGDFTDTQYF. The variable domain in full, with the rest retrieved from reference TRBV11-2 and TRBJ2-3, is EAGVAQSPRYKIIEKRQSVAFWCNPISGHATLYWYQQILGQGPKLLIQFQNNGVVDDSQLPKDRFSAERLKGVDSTLKIQPAKLEDSAVYLCASSLGQGDFTDTQYFGPGTRLTVL.

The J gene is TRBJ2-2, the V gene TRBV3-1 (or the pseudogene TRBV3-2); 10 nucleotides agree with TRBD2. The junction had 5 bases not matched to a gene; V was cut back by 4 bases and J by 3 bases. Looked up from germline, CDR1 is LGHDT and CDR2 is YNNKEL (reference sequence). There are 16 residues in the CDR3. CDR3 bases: TGTGCCAGCAGCCGCGAAGCGGGGGGGTACACCGGGGAGCTGTTTTTT. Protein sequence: CASSREAGGYTGELFF.

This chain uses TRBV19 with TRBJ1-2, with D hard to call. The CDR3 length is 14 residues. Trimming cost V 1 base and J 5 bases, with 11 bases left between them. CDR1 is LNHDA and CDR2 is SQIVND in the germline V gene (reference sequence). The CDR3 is CASSIARRVYGYTF. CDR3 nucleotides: TGTGCCAGTAGTATAGCCCGGAGGGTTTATGGCTACACCTTC. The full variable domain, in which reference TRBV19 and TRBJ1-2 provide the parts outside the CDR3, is DGGITQSPKYLFRKEGQNVTLSCEQNLNHDAMYWYRQDPGQGLRLIYYSQIVNDFQKGDIAEGYSVSREKKESFPLTVTSAQKNPTAFYLCASSIARRVYGYTFGSGTRLTVV.

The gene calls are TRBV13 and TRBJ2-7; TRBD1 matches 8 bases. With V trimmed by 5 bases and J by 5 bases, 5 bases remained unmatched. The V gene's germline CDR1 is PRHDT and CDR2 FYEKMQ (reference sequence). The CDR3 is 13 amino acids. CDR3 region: CASSVDREDEQYF. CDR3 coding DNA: TGTGCCAGCAGCGTGGACAGGGAGGACGAGCAGTACTTC. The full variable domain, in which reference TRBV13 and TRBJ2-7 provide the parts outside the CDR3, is AAGVIQSPRHLIKEKRETATLKCYPIPRHDTVYWYQQGPGQDPQFLISFYEKMQSDKGSIPDRFSAQQFSDYHSELNMSSLELGDSALYFCASSVDREDEQYFGPGTRLTVT.

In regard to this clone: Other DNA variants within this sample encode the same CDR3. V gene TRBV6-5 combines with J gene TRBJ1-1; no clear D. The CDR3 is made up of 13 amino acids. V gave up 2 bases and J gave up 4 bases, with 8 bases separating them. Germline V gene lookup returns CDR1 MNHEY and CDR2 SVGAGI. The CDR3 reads CASSYGERTEAFF. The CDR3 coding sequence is TGTGCCAGCAGTTACGGGGAGCGCACTGAAGCTTTCTTT.

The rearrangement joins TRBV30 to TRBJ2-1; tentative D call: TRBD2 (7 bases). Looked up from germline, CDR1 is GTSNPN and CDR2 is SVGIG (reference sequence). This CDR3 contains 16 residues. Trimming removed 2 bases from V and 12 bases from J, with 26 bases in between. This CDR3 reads CAWSPSAGLPRGGQFF. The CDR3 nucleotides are TGTGCCTGGAGTCCCTCGGCGGGACTCCCGAGGGGGGGGCAGTTCTTC.

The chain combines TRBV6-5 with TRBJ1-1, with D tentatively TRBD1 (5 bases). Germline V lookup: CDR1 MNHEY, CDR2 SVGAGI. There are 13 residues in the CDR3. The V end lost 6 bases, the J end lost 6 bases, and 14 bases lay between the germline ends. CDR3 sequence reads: CASSHGGVPEAFF. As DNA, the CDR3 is TGTGCCAGCAGCCACGGGGGGGTACCTGAAGCTTTCTTT.

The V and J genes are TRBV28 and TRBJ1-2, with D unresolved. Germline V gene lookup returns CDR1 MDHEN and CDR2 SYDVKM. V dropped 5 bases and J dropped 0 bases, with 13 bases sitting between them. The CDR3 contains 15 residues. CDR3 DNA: TGTGCCAGCAGTCCAGCGCGGCACTCTAACTATGGCTACACCTTC. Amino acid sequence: CASSPARHSNYGYTF.

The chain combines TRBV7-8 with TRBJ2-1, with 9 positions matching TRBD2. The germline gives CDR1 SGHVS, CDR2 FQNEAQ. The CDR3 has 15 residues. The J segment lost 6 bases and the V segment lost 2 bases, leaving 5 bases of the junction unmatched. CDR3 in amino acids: CASSLLSRGGNEQFF. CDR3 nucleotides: TGTGCCAGCAGCTTACTTTCGCGGGGGGGCAATGAGCAGTTCTTC.

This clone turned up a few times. The CDR3, as DNA: TGTGCCAGCAGCGTAACGGGAGGCGGGGAGCTGTTTTTT. Translation gives CASSVTGGGELFF. The chain links TRBV9 to TRBJ2-2; 7 nucleotides agree with TRBD2. J gave up 7 bases and V 1 base, and 1 base lay outside the gene matches. The germline gives CDR1 SGDLS, CDR2 YYNGEE. The CDR3 extends over 13 amino acids.

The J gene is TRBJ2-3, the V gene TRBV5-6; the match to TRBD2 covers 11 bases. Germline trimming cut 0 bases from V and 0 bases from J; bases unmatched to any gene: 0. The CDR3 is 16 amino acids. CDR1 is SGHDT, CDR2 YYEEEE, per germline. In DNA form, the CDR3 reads TGTGCCAGCAGCTTGGGACTAGCGGGAAGCACAGATACGCAGTATTTT. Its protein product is CASSLGLAGSTDTQYF.

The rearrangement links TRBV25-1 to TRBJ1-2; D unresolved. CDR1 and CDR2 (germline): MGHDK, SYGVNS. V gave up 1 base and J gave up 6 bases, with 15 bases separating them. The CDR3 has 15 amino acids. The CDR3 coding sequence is TGTGCCAGCAGTGAATCGGGGATCAGGAAAGATGGCTACACCTTC. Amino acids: CASSESGIRKDGYTF.

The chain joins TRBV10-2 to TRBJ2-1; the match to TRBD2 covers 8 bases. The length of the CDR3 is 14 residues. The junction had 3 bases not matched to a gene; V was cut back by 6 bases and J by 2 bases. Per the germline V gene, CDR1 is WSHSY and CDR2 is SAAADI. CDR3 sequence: CASRSRGAYNEQFF. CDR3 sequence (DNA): TGCGCCAGCAGGTCGCGGGGGGCCTACAATGAGCAGTTCTTC.

CDR3: CASTGTGGSAGELFF. Here the CDR3 DNA reads TGCGCCAGCACGGGGACAGGGGGCAGCGCCGGGGAGCTGTTTTTT. This rearrangement joins TRBV5-1 to TRBJ2-2, with 12 bases lining up with TRBD1. The germline V gene has CDR1 SGHRS and CDR2 YFSETQ. V gave up 6 bases and J gave up 6 bases; unmatched junction bases: 6. The CDR3 consists of 15 residues.

The DNA of the CDR3 is TGTGCCAGCAGCTTTGTCAAAGGTGGAGGTACGCAGTATTTT. The encoded protein is CASSFVKGGGTQYF. The chain has TRBV7-2 and TRBJ2-3, with D tentatively TRBD2 (5 bases). The CDR3 extends over 14 amino acids. The germline V gene has CDR1 SGHTA and CDR2 FQGNSA. V shed 3 bases and J shed 8 bases, with 15 bases lying between them.

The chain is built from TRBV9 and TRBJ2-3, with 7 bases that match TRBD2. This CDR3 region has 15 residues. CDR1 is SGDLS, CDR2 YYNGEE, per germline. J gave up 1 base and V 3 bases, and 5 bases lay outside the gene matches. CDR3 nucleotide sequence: TGTGCCAGCAGCGGGCTAGCGGAGGGCACAGATACGCAGTATTTT. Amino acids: CASSGLAEGTDTQYF.